A single sample is the source of the 28 T cell receptor beta chains below, sequenced in a study of CD8 T cells in Susac syndrome. Random hexamers were used to reverse transcribe the RNA input (about 0.5 to 1 ug). Via MiXCR, TCRdb re-called the immunoSEQ multiplex PCR reads, giving one row per CDR3 protein. The sample shows some 210,000 distinct CDR3 sequences, approximately 94% of them seen only once. What was sequenced was CD4+ T cells from PBMCs. These receptors all come from a human donor with Susac syndrome.

This rearrangement joins TRBV30 to TRBJ1-2; 9 bases match TRBD1. V was clipped by 1 base and J by 8 bases; unmatched bases: 2. Germline V gives CDR1 GTSNPN, CDR2 SVGIG (reference sequence). This CDR3 has 12 amino acids. CDR3 DNA sequence: TGTGCCTGGAGTGCCGGGACAGGGGGCTACACCTTC. Protein sequence: CAWSAGTGGYTF.

The chain links TRBV25-1 to TRBJ2-1; a weak D match, TRBD2 (6 bases). The CDR3 is made up of 15 amino acids. The germline V and J ends were trimmed by 1 base and 3 bases, with 10 bases remaining between them. Germline CDR1 and CDR2: MGHDK and SYGVNS. The CDR3 loop is CASSELEGFYNEQFF. CDR3 DNA: TGTGCCAGCAGTGAATTGGAGGGTTTCTACAATGAGCAGTTCTTC. The full variable domain, completed using reference TRBV25-1 and TRBJ2-1, is EADIYQTPRYLVIGTGKKITLECSQTMGHDKMYWYQQDPGMELHLIHYSYGVNSTEKGDLSSESTVSRIRTEHFPLTLESARPSHTSQYLCASSELEGFYNEQFFGPGTRLTVL.

The chain couples TRBV27 to TRBJ1-4; a possible D gene is TRBD1 (6 bases). V was shortened by 10 bases and J by 0 bases, with 9 bases between the two germline ends. The CDR3 spans 13 residues. Per germline, CDR1 MNHEY and CDR2 SMNVEV (reference sequence). The CDR3 protein is CATGQPTNEKLFF. CDR3 sequence (DNA): TGTGCCACCGGACAGCCAACTAATGAAAAACTGTTTTTT.

The chain uses TRBV30 and TRBJ1-2; no reliable D call. Germline V gives CDR1 GTSNPN, CDR2 SVGIG (reference sequence). V was shortened by 4 bases and J by 8 bases, with 14 bases between the two germline ends. This CDR3 is built from 12 residues. This CDR3 is CAWTPWVPGYTF. The CDR3 nucleotides are TGTGCCTGGACCCCATGGGTTCCGGGCTACACCTTC.

The rearrangement links TRBV5-1 to TRBJ1-3; the D is unclear. The V gene lost 0 bases and the J gene lost 0 bases, with 10 bases spanning the gap. CDR3 length equals 16 residues. Germline loops: CDR1 SGHRS, CDR2 YFSETQ. DNA for the CDR3: TGCGCCAGCAGCTTGGTGGGGTCAAACTCTGGAAACACCATATATTTT. Amino acids: CASSLVGSNSGNTIYF.

The chain links TRBV20-1 to TRBJ2-1; 9 nucleotides line up with TRBD2. The CDR3 loop spans 15 amino acids. The V gene end was trimmed by 1 base and the J gene end by 7 bases; junction bases not matched to a gene: 8. Germline V gene lookup returns CDR1 DFQATT and CDR2 SNEGSKA (reference sequence). In nucleotides, the CDR3 is TGCAGTGCTAGAGCGGGGCGGGGGGGACTAAATGAGCAGTTCTTC. Translation: CSARAGRGGLNEQFF.

The chain carries TRBV7-9 and TRBJ2-5; no definite D call. The CDR3 contains 15 residues. V was cut by 5 bases and J by 1 base, with 14 bases left in between. The germline V gene has CDR1 SEHNR and CDR2 FQNEAQ (reference sequence). The CDR3 here is CASSPRRTVQETQYF. The CDR3 bases are TGTGCCAGCAGCCCCCGGCGGACCGTCCAAGAGACCCAGTACTTC.

In nucleotides, the CDR3 is TGTGCCAGCAGTGCCCCGACAGTGGGTAAAGAGACCCAGTACTTC. It translates to CASSAPTVGKETQYF. V gene TRBV6-1 combines with J gene TRBJ2-5; maybe TRBD1 (5 bases). The CDR3 length is 15 residues. Germline values: CDR1 MNHNS, CDR2 SASEGT. The V end lost 4 bases, the J end lost 3 bases, and 15 bases lay between the germline ends.

This chain uses TRBV14 with TRBJ1-5; D is uncertain. V dropped 4 bases and J dropped 9 bases, with 16 bases sitting between them. CDR1 and CDR2 (germline): SGHDN, FVKESK. CDR3 size: 14 residues. The CDR3 sequence: CASSPRGAFGPQHF. CDR3 coding DNA: TGTGCCAGCAGCCCTCGAGGAGCTTTTGGGCCCCAGCATTTT.

The chain joins TRBV25-1 to TRBJ2-7; D call uncertain. The V end was cut by 0 bases, the J end by 3 bases, with 0 bases between. This CDR3 is 11 amino acids long. Germline V gene sequence: CDR1 MGHDK, CDR2 SYGVNS. CDR3: CASSEYYEQYF. CDR3 DNA: TGTGCCAGCAGTGAATACTACGAGCAGTACTTC.

This chain links TRBV5-1 with TRBJ1-2; D remains ambiguous. Germline V lookup: CDR1 SGHRS, CDR2 YFSETQ. V was cut by 0 bases and J by 2 bases, with 8 bases left in between. CDR3 length: 14 residues. This CDR3 is CASSLEARNYGYTF. The CDR3 nucleotides read TGCGCCAGCAGCTTGGAGGCGAGGAACTATGGCTACACCTTC.

V gene TRBV20-1 combines with J gene TRBJ2-6, with D perhaps TRBD1 or TRBD2 (6 bases each). V was shortened by 3 bases and J by 1 base, with 13 bases between the two germline ends. In germline, CDR1 is DFQATT, CDR2 SNEGSKA (reference sequence). The CDR3 extends over 16 amino acids. DNA for the CDR3: TGCAGTGCTAGCCTTAGGGGGAGGTCTGGGGCCAACGTCCTGACTTTC. It translates to CSASLRGRSGANVLTF.

V and J are TRBV12-3 or TRBV12-4 and TRBJ1-4; D call uncertain. The ends were cut back, 5 bases at V and 6 bases at J, with 13 bases in the middle. The CDR3 runs 14 residues. The CDR3 bases are TGTGCCAGCAGTCCGGGCCGGGCGTATGAAAAACTGTTTTTT. Translating gives CASSPGRAYEKLFF.

J is TRBJ1-1 and V is TRBV5-4; no clear D gene. From germline, CDR1 is SGHNT and CDR2 YYREEE (reference sequence). This CDR3 is built from 13 residues. The ends were cut back, 0 bases at V and 6 bases at J, with 9 bases in the middle. The CDR3 DNA reads TGTGCCAGCAGCTTGGAAAGTAGCGCTGAAGCTTTCTTT. This sequence encodes CASSLESSAEAFF. The full variable domain, in which reference TRBV5-4 and TRBJ1-1 provide the parts outside the CDR3, is ETGVTQSPTHLIKTRGQQVTLRCSSQSGHNTVSWYQQALGQGPQFIFQYYREEENGRGNFPPRFSGLQFPNYSSELNVNALELDDSALYLCASSLESSAEAFFGQGTRLTVV.

CDR3 amino acids: CAWSPPGTSAATQYF. DNA of the CDR3: TGTGCCTGGAGTCCCCCCGGGACTAGTGCCGCGACCCAGTACTTC. This chain connects TRBV30 to TRBJ2-5; 8 bases are shared with TRBD2. CDR1 GTSNPN and CDR2 SVGIG come from the germline V gene (reference sequence). This CDR3 comprises 15 residues. Trimming cost V 2 bases and J 7 bases; bases outside gene matches: 12.

This sequence joins TRBV5-1 and TRBJ2-6, with unresolved D. Trimming cost V 0 bases and J 2 bases, with 6 bases left between them. This CDR3 comprises 15 residues. The V gene's germline CDR1 is SGHRS and CDR2 YFSETQ. The DNA for the CDR3 is TGCGCCAGCAGCTTGGTGGCTCCTGGGGCCAACGTCCTGACTTTC. Its protein is CASSLVAPGANVLTF.

V usage is TRBV30 and J usage is TRBJ1-5; TRBD1 matches 7 bases. The CDR3 consists of 14 residues. V was pared by 3 bases and J by 6 bases, with 8 bases of the junction left unmatched. Germline V lookup: CDR1 GTSNPN, CDR2 SVGIG (reference sequence). CDR3 amino acids: CAWSPGQVRQPQHF. Here the CDR3 DNA reads TGTGCCTGGAGCCCAGGACAGGTCCGTCAGCCCCAGCATTTT.

J is TRBJ1-1 and V is TRBV3-1; D is perhaps TRBD1 (5 bases). Germline-derived CDR1 and CDR2 are LGHDT and YNNKEL (reference sequence). This CDR3 has 14 residues. Trimming removed 0 bases from V and 5 bases from J, with 10 bases in between. The CDR3 here is CASSQDRGITEAFF. Written as DNA, the CDR3 is TGTGCCAGCAGCCAAGATCGGGGGATAACTGAAGCTTTCTTT.

J is TRBJ2-5 and V is TRBV6-2 or TRBV6-3; tentatively, D is TRBD1 (7 bases). V lost 5 bases, J lost 2 bases, and 18 bases lay in between. The CDR3 covers 16 residues. The germline V gene encodes CDR1 MNHEY and CDR2 SVGEGT. The CDR3 here is CASSRPTAGQQETQYF. The CDR3 DNA sequence: TGTGCCAGCAGTCGACCGACCGCGGGACAGCAAGAGACCCAGTACTTC.

The chain is built from TRBV28 and TRBJ1-2; D remains unclear. This CDR3 spans 15 amino acids. The germline V and J ends were trimmed by 3 bases and 4 bases, with 15 bases remaining between them. CDR1 is MDHEN and CDR2 is SYDVKM in the germline V gene. The chain's CDR3 is CASSFLTGEGYGYTF. The CDR3 bases are TGTGCCAGCAGTTTCCTGACCGGGGAGGGCTATGGCTACACCTTC.

The chain joins TRBV30 to TRBJ1-6, with TRBD1 matching over 9 bases. V was clipped by 4 bases and J by 6 bases; unmatched bases: 7. This CDR3 region has 15 residues. From germline, CDR1 is GTSNPN and CDR2 SVGIG (reference sequence). CDR3 region: CAWTTGTGSNSPLHF. Here the CDR3 DNA reads TGTGCCTGGACTACCGGGACAGGGTCTAATTCACCCCTCCACTTT.

CDR3 in amino acids: CASSTRDIRTGELFF. CDR3 DNA: TGTGCCAGCAGTACGCGGGACATACGAACCGGGGAGCTGTTTTTT. The V gene is TRBV27, the J gene TRBJ2-2; possibly TRBD1 or TRBD2 for D (6 bases each). This CDR3 has 15 amino acids. Trimming stripped 5 bases from V and 5 bases from J, with 15 bases between. Germline V gives CDR1 MNHEY, CDR2 SMNVEV (reference sequence).

J is TRBJ2-7 and V is TRBV6-5, with 7 positions matching TRBD1. The CDR3 totals 14 residues. Germline trimming cut 5 bases from V and 1 base from J; bases unmatched to any gene: 5. CDR1 and CDR2 (germline): MNHEY, SVGAGI. CDR3 bases: TGTGCCAGCAGTCCCGACAGGGAGTCCTACGAGCAGTACTTC. Translating it yields CASSPDRESYEQYF.

V is TRBV6-5 and J is TRBJ1-2; a weak D match, TRBD1 (5 bases). The germline V and J ends were trimmed by 4 bases and 4 bases, with 13 bases remaining between them. Germline CDR1 and CDR2: MNHEY and SVGAGI. The CDR3 is 14 amino acids. The CDR3 spells CASSSPAGGYGYTF. DNA of the CDR3: TGTGCCAGCAGTTCCCCCGCGGGGGGCTATGGCTACACCTTC.

This clonotype has only one observation. This rearrangement joins TRBV6-5 to TRBJ2-1; D is ambiguous. Trimming stripped 6 bases from V and 9 bases from J, with 9 bases between. The length of the CDR3 is 11 residues. From germline, CDR1 is MNHEY and CDR2 SVGAGI. The DNA of the CDR3 is TGTGCCAGCAGGTCCCCAGGTGAGCAGTTCTTC. Encoded protein: CASRSPGEQFF.

The chain carries TRBV4-1 and TRBJ1-2; no definite D call. The CDR3 covers 16 residues. CDR1 and CDR2 (germline): MGHRA, YSYEKL. V was cut by 0 bases and J by 3 bases, with 14 bases left in between. CDR3 sequence reads: CASSQDLTVRDYGYTF. CDR3 bases: TGCGCCAGCAGCCAAGATCTAACAGTTAGGGACTATGGCTACACCTTC.

The chain combines TRBV20-1 with TRBJ1-1, with D possibly being TRBD1 (6 bases). The germline V gene has CDR1 DFQATT and CDR2 SNEGSKA (reference sequence). V was clipped by 6 bases and J by 1 base, with 15 bases between them. The CDR3 extends over 14 amino acids. The CDR3 is CSAKDAGENTEAFF. The CDR3 nucleotides are TGCAGTGCCAAGGATGCAGGGGAGAACACTGAAGCTTTCTTT.

The chain uses TRBV29-1 and TRBJ1-2; D is unclear. There are 12 residues in the CDR3. Germline CDR1 reads SQVTM; CDR2 reads ANQGSEA. Trimming removed 4 bases from V and 3 bases from J, with 9 bases in between. In DNA form, the CDR3 reads TGCAGCGTTGCGGCGGGCTACTATGGCTACACCTTC. Translating it yields CSVAAGYYGYTF.